This T cell receptor beta chain derives from a study of technical replicates of blood from a few donors. Generated by immunoSEQ multiplex PCR, the TCRdb table keeps only in-frame clones and is missing some. The sample consists of under 95,000 clones, 91% of them appearing once. The germline V gene has CDR1 SNHLY and CDR2 FYNNEI. V lost 8 bases, J lost 5 bases, and 10 bases stayed unmatched. This CDR3 has 14 amino acids. V is TRBV2 and J is TRBJ1-1, with 8 bases lining up with TRBD1. The sequencing input was T cells isolated from PBMCs. The sequence was obtained from a human donor in good health. Some clones in this sample may be carry-over from other donors' samples. The chain's CDR3 is CASVPAGGRTEAFF. The CDR3, as DNA: TGTGCCAGCGTACCTGCAGGGGGCCGGACTGAAGCTTTCTTT.